These T cell receptor beta chains were read from a single sample in a study of OX40 agonist ivuxolimab in advanced cancers. Profiled with immunoSEQ multiplex PCR; TCRdb holds only in-frame clones, not every one. The sample records over 85,000 clones, about 90% being singletons. Sequencing was performed on CD4+ or CD8+ T cells sorted from blood, taken in a trial of the OX40 agonist ivuxolimab. The receptors originated from an adult with an advanced solid tumor such as melanoma, head and neck, liver or kidney cancer. The CDR3 runs from the conserved cysteine through the conserved F or W. A D gene is named only where the DNA matches it firmly. Only part of the rows carry a size: once, few, many, or a class if the clone is expanded.

CDR3: CASSRSFQGLEGYTF
DNA: TGTGCCAGCAGTCGATCCTTCCAGGGATTAGAGGGCTACACCTTC
J: TRBJ1-2
V: TRBV27
D: .
size: .

CDR3: CASSLGQDYRKRAGELFF
DNA: TGCGCCAGCAGCTTAGGACAGGATTATAGGAAGAGGGCCGGGGAGCTGTTTTTT
J: TRBJ2-2
V: TRBV5-1
D: TRBD1
size: .

CDR3: CASSAFSSTDTQYF
DNA: TGTGCCAGCTCAGCGTTTTCTAGCACAGATACGCAGTATTTT
J: TRBJ2-3
V: TRBV18
D: .
size: .

CDR3: CASSLEGGGALKNIQYF
DNA: TGTGCCAGCAGCTTGGAGGGCGGGGGGGCTTTAAAGAACATTCAGTACTTC
J: TRBJ2-4
V: TRBV5-4
D: TRBD2
size: .

CDR3: CASSQGLSKPYEQYF
DNA: TGTGCCAGCAGTCAGGGACTATCAAAACCCTACGAGCAGTACTTC
J: TRBJ2-7
V: TRBV28
D: TRBD2
size: few

CDR3: CASSVRLAGVSEQFF
DNA: TGTGCCAGCAGCGTAAGACTAGCGGGAGTTAGTGAGCAGTTCTTC
J: TRBJ2-1
V: TRBV9
D: TRBD2
size: .

CDR3: CASSLQSFDSPLHF
DNA: TGTGCCAGCAGCTTGCAGAGCTTCGATTCACCCCTCCACTTT
J: TRBJ1-6
V: TRBV5-6
D: .
size: .

CDR3: CASSLGLAGSLDTQYF
DNA: TGTGCCAGCAGCTTAGGACTAGCGGGATCCTTGGATACGCAGTATTTT
J: TRBJ2-3
V: TRBV7-6
D: TRBD2
size: .

CDR3: CASSAPGLAGLETQYF
DNA: TGTGCCAGCAGCGCCCCGGGACTAGCGGGGCTGGAGACCCAGTACTTC
J: TRBJ2-5
V: TRBV9
D: TRBD2
size: .

CDR3: CTSSRGFYGYTF
DNA: TGCACCAGCAGCCGGGGCTTCTATGGCTACACCTTC
J: TRBJ1-2
V: TRBV1
D: .
size: .

CDR3: CASSPGTGIDNQPQHF
DNA: TGTGCCAGCAGCCCCGGGACAGGAATTGACAATCAGCCCCAGCATTTT
J: TRBJ1-5
V: TRBV5-8
D: TRBD1
size: many

CDR3: CASSFGTGGLDQPQHF
DNA: TGTGCCAGCAGCTTCGGGACAGGGGGTTTAGATCAGCCCCAGCATTTT
J: TRBJ1-5
V: TRBV7-2
D: TRBD1
size: .

CDR3: CASSLSFGNGPNTEAFF
DNA: TGTGCCAGCAGCTTAAGTTTTGGGAACGGCCCGAACACTGAAGCTTTCTTT
J: TRBJ1-1
V: TRBV7-6
D: .
size: .

CDR3: CASSTYRDGYTF
DNA: TGTGCCAGCAGTACGTACAGGGATGGCTACACCTTC
J: TRBJ1-2
V: TRBV28
D: .
size: .

CDR3: CASSLGGPHDEQYF
DNA: TGTGCCAGCAGCTTGGGAGGGCCCCATGACGAGCAGTACTTC
J: TRBJ2-7
V: TRBV5-4
D: .
size: few

CDR3: CASSLGQGAMNTGELFF
DNA: TGTGCCAGCAGCTTGGGGCAGGGGGCAATGAACACCGGGGAGCTGTTTTTT
J: TRBJ2-2
V: TRBV5-6
D: TRBD1
size: .

CDR3: CASTFRGRDTEAFF
DNA: TGTGCCAGCACCTTCCGGGGGAGGGACACTGAAGCTTTCTTT
J: TRBJ1-1
V: TRBV6-5
D: .
size: .

CDR3: CASSWTGNTEAFF
DNA: TGTGCCAGCAGTTGGACAGGGAACACTGAAGCTTTCTTT
J: TRBJ1-1
V: TRBV27
D: TRBD1
size: few

CDR3: CASSRWGEAEETQYF
DNA: TGTGCCAGCAGCCGTTGGGGGGAGGCCGAAGAGACCCAGTACTTC
J: TRBJ2-5
V: TRBV9
D: .
size: .

CDR3: CASSPTGGKTEAFF
DNA: TGCGCCAGCAGCCCGACAGGGGGAAAGACTGAAGCTTTCTTT
J: TRBJ1-1
V: TRBV5-1
D: TRBD1
size: .

CDR3: CASSPTRYSNQPQHF
DNA: TGTGCCAGCAGTCCCACAAGATATAGCAATCAGCCCCAGCATTTT
J: TRBJ1-5
V: TRBV27
D: .
size: .

CDR3: CASSITGTANTGELFF
DNA: TGTGCCAGTAGTATAACAGGTACAGCGAACACCGGGGAGCTGTTTTTT
J: TRBJ2-2
V: TRBV19
D: .
size: .

CDR3: CASSQDPGGPKTGELFF
DNA: TGTGCCAGCAGCCAAGACCCAGGGGGACCTAAGACCGGGGAGCTGTTTTTT
J: TRBJ2-2
V: TRBV4-2
D: TRBD1
size: .

CDR3: CASSVGGTGELFF
DNA: TGTGCCAGCAGCGTTGGAGGAACCGGGGAGCTGTTTTTT
J: TRBJ2-2
V: TRBV9
D: .
size: .

CDR3: CASGTGWYEQYF
DNA: TGTGCCAGCGGGACAGGGTGGTACGAGCAGTACTTC
J: TRBJ2-7
V: TRBV9
D: TRBD1
size: .

CDR3: CASSLKGGSGNNEQFF
DNA: TGTGCCAGCAGCTTAAAGGGGGGTAGCGGGAACAATGAGCAGTTCTTC
J: TRBJ2-1
V: TRBV7-3
D: TRBD2
size: .

CDR3: CASTPWGGMNTEAFF
DNA: TGTGCCAGCACCCCCTGGGGGGGGATGAACACTGAAGCTTTCTTT
J: TRBJ1-1
V: TRBV19
D: .
size: few

CDR3: CASSQTGGNTGELFF
DNA: TGTGCCAGCAGTCAAACAGGGGGGAACACCGGGGAGCTGTTTTTT
J: TRBJ2-2
V: TRBV7-9
D: TRBD1
size: .

CDR3: CAISDLGQGRSPLHF
DNA: TGTGCCATCAGTGACCTAGGACAGGGGAGATCACCCCTCCACTTT
J: TRBJ1-6
V: TRBV10-3
D: TRBD1
size: .

CDR3: CASSSLAGDSYEQYF
DNA: TGTGCCAGCAGCTCCCTAGCGGGAGACTCCTACGAGCAGTACTTC
J: TRBJ2-7
V: TRBV7-9
D: TRBD2
size: .

CDR3: CASSLQQGAGNTEAFF
DNA: TGCGCCAGCAGCCTACAACAGGGTGCGGGGAACACTGAAGCTTTCTTT
J: TRBJ1-1
V: TRBV5-1
D: .
size: .

CDR3: CASIRLGRGTGAQYF
DNA: TGTGCCAGCATTCGACTAGGGAGAGGGACGGGAGCGCAGTATTTT
J: TRBJ2-3
V: TRBV6-1
D: .
size: .

CDR3: CASSQDHGQPQHF
DNA: TGCGCCAGCAGCCAAGATCACGGTCAGCCCCAGCATTTT
J: TRBJ1-5
V: TRBV4-3
D: .
size: .

CDR3: CASSLFSGGAADTQYF
DNA: TGTGCCAGCAGCTTATTTTCCGGGGGGGCCGCAGATACGCAGTATTTT
J: TRBJ2-3
V: TRBV11-2
D: TRBD2
size: .

CDR3: CASSPRAGEPQHF
DNA: TGTGCCAGCAGCCCCCGGGCGGGAGAGCCCCAGCATTTT
J: TRBJ1-5
V: TRBV7-9
D: .
size: once

CDR3: CSARLEDTQYF
DNA: TGCAGTGCTAGGTTAGAAGATACGCAGTATTTT
J: TRBJ2-3
V: TRBV20-1
D: .
size: few

CDR3: CASSLSAGTDTQYF
DNA: TGTGCCAGCAGTTTATCGGCTGGCACAGATACGCAGTATTTT
J: TRBJ2-3
V: TRBV27
D: .
size: .